This T cell receptor beta chain is drawn from a study of T cells in Graves' hyperthyroidism and ophthalmopathy. It was RNA transcripts that yielded the amplified TCR beta CDR3 regions. Using the HTBI primer set, a first-round RT-PCR was run on the TCR CDR3. TCRdb independently ran MiXCR on the multiplex PCR reads; one entry per CDR3 protein. The sample holds nearly 750,000 distinct CDR3 sequences, 35% seen once. CDR3 length: 16 residues. V lost 4 bases and J lost 0, with 10 bases in between. In germline, CDR1 is LNHDA, CDR2 SQIVND (reference sequence). Thyroid ultrasound, orbital computed tomography, clinical symptoms, and serum thyroxine and TRAb underpinned diagnoses. Of note for this clonotype: Antigen unknown.

Study conclusions and caveats: Blood also held most thyroid clonotypes expanded beyond 0.001.

The chain is built from TRBV19 and TRBJ2-6; D is possibly TRBD2 (6 bases). What was sequenced was blood. The TCR comes from a woman between 40 and 50 years old with Graves' hyperthyroidism. Written as DNA, the CDR3 is TGTGCCAGTAGTAAGGGGACTGACTCTGGGGCCAACGTCCTGACTTTC. Its protein product is CASSKGTDSGANVLTF.